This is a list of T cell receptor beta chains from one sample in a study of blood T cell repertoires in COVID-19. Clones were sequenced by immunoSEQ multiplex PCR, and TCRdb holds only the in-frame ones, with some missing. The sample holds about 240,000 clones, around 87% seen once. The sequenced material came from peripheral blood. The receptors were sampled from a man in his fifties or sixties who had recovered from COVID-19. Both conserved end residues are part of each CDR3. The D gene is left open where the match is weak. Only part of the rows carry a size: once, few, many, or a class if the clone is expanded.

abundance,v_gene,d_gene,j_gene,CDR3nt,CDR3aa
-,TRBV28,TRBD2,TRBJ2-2,TGTGCCAGCAGTTTCCCACTAGCGGGAAACACCGGGGAGCTGTTTTTT,CASSFPLAGNTGELFF
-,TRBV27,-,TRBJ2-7,TGTGCCAGCAGTTTATCCCGGGGGTCGGTTAGGGAGTACGAGCAGTACTTC,CASSLSRGSVREYEQYF
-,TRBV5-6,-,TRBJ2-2,TGTGCCAGCAGCCCTAGAATACCCGGGGAGCTGTTTTTT,CASSPRIPGELFF
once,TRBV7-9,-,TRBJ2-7,TGTGCCAGCAGCTTCGGAGGCAGCTCCTACGAGCAGTACTTC,CASSFGGSSYEQYF
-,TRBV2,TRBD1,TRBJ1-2,TGTGCCAGCAGTGAAGTGACAGGGGGCGTCTATGGCTACACCTTC,CASSEVTGGVYGYTF
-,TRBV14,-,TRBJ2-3,TGTGCCAGCAGCCAAGGAGCGGGGACAAACACAGATACGCAGTATTTT,CASSQGAGTNTDTQYF
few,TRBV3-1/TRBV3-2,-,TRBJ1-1,TGTGCCAGCAGCCGGTTCAGGGGAGGGGGCACTGAAGCTTTCTTT,CASSRFRGGGTEAFF
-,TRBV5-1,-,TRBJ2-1,TGCGCCAGCAGCTTGGGTGGGGCGAACAATGAGCAGTTCTTC,CASSLGGANNEQFF
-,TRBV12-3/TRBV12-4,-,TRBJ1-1,TGTGCCAGCAAGAGTTACACTGAAGCTTTCTTT,CASKSYTEAFF
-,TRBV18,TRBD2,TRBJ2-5,TGTGCCAGCTCACCATCAGGCGGGGGGCGAGAGACCCAGTACTTC,CASSPSGGGRETQYF
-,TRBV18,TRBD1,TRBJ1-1,TGTGCCAGCTCCCCCCTCGGACAGGTTGACACTGAAGCTTTCTTT,CASSPLGQVDTEAFF
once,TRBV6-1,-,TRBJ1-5,TGTGCCAGCAGTGAAGGTCGGACAGACAATCAGCCCCAGCATTTT,CASSEGRTDNQPQHF
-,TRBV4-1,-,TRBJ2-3,TGCGCCAGCAGCCAAAGACAGGCACCTAGCACAGATACGCAGTATTTT,CASSQRQAPSTDTQYF
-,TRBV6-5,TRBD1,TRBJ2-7,TGTGCCAGCAAGGGCGAGACAGGGCGCGCCTACGAGCAGTACTTC,CASKGETGRAYEQYF
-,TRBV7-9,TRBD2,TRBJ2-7,TGTGCCAGCAGCTTACTCGGCGGGAGCTACGAGCAGTACTTC,CASSLLGGSYEQYF
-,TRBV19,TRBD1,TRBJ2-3,TGTGCCACGTGCCCGGGGACAGTCGATACGCAGTATTTT,CATCPGTVDTQYF
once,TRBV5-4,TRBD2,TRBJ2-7,TGTGCCAGCAGCTTGACTAAAGGCGGGGGTATCTACGAGCAGTACTTC,CASSLTKGGGIYEQYF
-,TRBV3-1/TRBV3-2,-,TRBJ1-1,TGTGCCAGCAGCCAAGCGGGATACACTGAAGCTTTCTTT,CASSQAGYTEAFF
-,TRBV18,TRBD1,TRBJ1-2,TGTGCCAGCTCTTTCTTCGGACAGGCTTACTATGGCTACACCTTC,CASSFFGQAYYGYTF
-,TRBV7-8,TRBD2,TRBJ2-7,TGTGCCAGCAGCCGAACTAGCGGGGGCCTTCCCTACGAGCAGTACTTC,CASSRTSGGLPYEQYF
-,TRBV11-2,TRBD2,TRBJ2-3,TGTGCCAGTGAAGGGACTAGCGGGGGGTCAACCCCAGATACGCAGTATTTT,CASEGTSGGSTPDTQYF
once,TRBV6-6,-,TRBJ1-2,TGTGCCAGCAGTTACATGGGCCAGAACTATGGCTACACCTTC,CASSYMGQNYGYTF
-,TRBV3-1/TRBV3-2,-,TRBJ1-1,TGTGCCAGCAGCCAAGATCCCGGCCGGGGAGAAGCTTTCTTT,CASSQDPGRGEAFF
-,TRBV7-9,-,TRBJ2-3,TGTGCCAGCAGCTCAGGACAGTATCCCACAGATACGCAGTATTTT,CASSSGQYPTDTQYF
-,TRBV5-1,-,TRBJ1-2,TGCGCCAGCAGCTTGGACAGAAACTATGGCTACACCTTC,CASSLDRNYGYTF
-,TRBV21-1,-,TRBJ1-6,TGTGCCAGCAGCATCGGACAGGGAAATTCACCCCTCCACTTT,CASSIGQGNSPLHF
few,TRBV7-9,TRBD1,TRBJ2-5,TGTGCCAGCAGCAGGGGGCAGGGTGAGACCCAGTACTTC,CASSRGQGETQYF
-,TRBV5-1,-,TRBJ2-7,TGCGCCAGCAATCGGGCCGGGGTACACGAGCAGTACTTC,CASNRAGVHEQYF
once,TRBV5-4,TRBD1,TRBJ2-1,TGTGCCAGCAGCTCCCACGGGACAGGGTACCACAATGAGCAGTTCTTC,CASSSHGTGYHNEQFF
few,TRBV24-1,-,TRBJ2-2,TGTGCCACCAGTGATTTGCGGGGGTTGGAGACCGGGGAGCTGTTTTTT,CATSDLRGLETGELFF
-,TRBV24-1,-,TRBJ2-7,TGTGCCACCAGTGACGGCGGACAGACTGGGTCCTACGAGCAGTACTTC,CATSDGGQTGSYEQYF
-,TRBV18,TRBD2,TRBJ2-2,TGTGCCAGCTCACCACCGAGACTAGCGGGGGACACCGGGGAGCTGTTTTTT,CASSPPRLAGDTGELFF
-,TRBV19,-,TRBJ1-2,TGTGCCAGTAGTATTATCGGGACACTTACCTACGGCTACACCTTC,CASSIIGTLTYGYTF
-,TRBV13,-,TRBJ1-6,TGTGCCAGCAGCTTTTCAGGGGCCGATTATTCACCCCTCCACTTT,CASSFSGADYSPLHF
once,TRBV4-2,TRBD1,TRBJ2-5,TGTGCCAGCAGCCAAGGGACAGGGAAAGAGACCCAGTACTTC,CASSQGTGKETQYF
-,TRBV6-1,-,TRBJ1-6,TGTGCCAGCAGTGAGATAAACAGAGCTTCACCCCTCCACTTT,CASSEINRASPLHF
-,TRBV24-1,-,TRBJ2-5,TGTGCCACCAGTGATTTCTCAGGGATGAGGGAGACCCAGTACTTC,CATSDFSGMRETQYF
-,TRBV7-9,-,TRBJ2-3,TGTGCCAGCAGCTTAGCGAGTCACTACGGCACAGATACGCAGTATTTT,CASSLASHYGTDTQYF
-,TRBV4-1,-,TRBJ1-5,TGCGCCAGCAGCCAAGGACAGCTGAGCAATCAGCCCCAGCATTTT,CASSQGQLSNQPQHF
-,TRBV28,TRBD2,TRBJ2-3,TGTGCCAGCAGTTTCGGGACTAGTTTAAAAGCAGATACGCAGTATTTT,CASSFGTSLKADTQYF
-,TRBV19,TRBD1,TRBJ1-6,TGTGCCAGTAGCGCACAGGGGGGTAATTCACCCCTCCACTTT,CASSAQGGNSPLHF
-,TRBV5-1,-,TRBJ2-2,TGCGCCAGCACCAGAAGAGGGTTGGGCGGGGAGCTGTTTTTT,CASTRRGLGGELFF
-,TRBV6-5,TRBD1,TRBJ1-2,TGTGCCACCCGGGAGACAGGGTTCCCTGGCTACACCTTC,CATRETGFPGYTF
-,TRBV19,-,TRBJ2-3,TGTGCCAGCAATGACAGGAGGATCACAGATACGCAGTATTTT,CASNDRRITDTQYF
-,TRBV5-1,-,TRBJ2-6,TGCGCCAGCAGCCAACAGGGTTACGGGGCCAACGTCCTGACTTTC,CASSQQGYGANVLTF
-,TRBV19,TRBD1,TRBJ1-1,TGTGCCAGTAGTAACCGACAGGGTTACACTGAAGCTTTCTTT,CASSNRQGYTEAFF
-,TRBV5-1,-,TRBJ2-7,TGCGCCAGCAGGGGGCAGGGCGGCTCGTACGAGCAGTACTTC,CASRGQGGSYEQYF
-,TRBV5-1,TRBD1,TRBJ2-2,TGCGCCAGCAGCCCGGGGTGGACAGGGAGCACCGGGGAGCTGTTTTTT,CASSPGWTGSTGELFF
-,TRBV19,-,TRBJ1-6,TGTGCCAGTCGAGAAGACCGAAAGACAAATTCACCCCTCCACTTT,CASREDRKTNSPLHF
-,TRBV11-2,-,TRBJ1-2,TGTGCCAGCAGCTACGGCGGGGGGAACTATGGCTACACCTTC,CASSYGGGNYGYTF
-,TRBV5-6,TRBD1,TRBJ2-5,TGTGCCAGCAGCGAACAGGGGGGTTACCAAGAGACCCAGTACTTC,CASSEQGGYQETQYF